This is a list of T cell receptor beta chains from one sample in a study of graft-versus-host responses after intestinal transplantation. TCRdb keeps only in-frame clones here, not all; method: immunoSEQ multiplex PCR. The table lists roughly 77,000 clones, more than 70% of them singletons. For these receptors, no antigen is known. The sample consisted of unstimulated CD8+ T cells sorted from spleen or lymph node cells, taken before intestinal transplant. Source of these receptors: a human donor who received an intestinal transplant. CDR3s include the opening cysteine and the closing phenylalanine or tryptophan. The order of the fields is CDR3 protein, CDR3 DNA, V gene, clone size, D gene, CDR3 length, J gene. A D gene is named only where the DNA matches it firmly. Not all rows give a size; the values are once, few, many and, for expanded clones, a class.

CASSSGLRREQYF TGTGCCAGCAGTTCAGGTTTGCGGAGGGAGCAGTACTTC TRBV27 - - 13 TRBJ2-7
CASSPTGQGTYEQYF TGTGCCAGCAGTCCCACCGGACAGGGGACCTACGAGCAGTACTTC TRBV6-1 - TRBD1 15 TRBJ2-7
CSVESRGSYGYTF TGCAGCGTTGAAAGTCGGGGATCCTATGGCTACACCTTC TRBV29-1 once - 13 TRBJ1-2
CASSYSDSSGNTIYF TGTGCCAGCAGTTACTCGGACAGCTCTGGAAACACCATATATTTT TRBV6-5 - - 15 TRBJ1-3
CASSQILGGNPINEKLFF TGCGCCAGCAGCCAAATTCTGGGGGGGAATCCAATCAATGAAAAACTGTTTTTT TRBV4-1 - - 18 TRBJ1-4
CASSATVLGPQHF TGTGCCAGCAGCGCGACAGTCCTGGGGCCCCAGCATTTT TRBV7-6 once - 13 TRBJ1-5
CASSDSAESGDTQYF TGTGCCAGCAGTGACTCAGCGGAAAGTGGAGATACGCAGTATTTT TRBV28 - - 15 TRBJ2-3
CASSYHPSGDNGYTF TGTGCCAGCAGTTACCACCCCTCAGGGGATAATGGCTACACCTTC TRBV6-6 - - 15 TRBJ1-2
CASSQTGGGLYGYTF TGCGCCAGCAGTCAAACAGGGGGTGGGCTCTATGGCTACACCTTC TRBV4-3 few TRBD1 15 TRBJ1-2
CASSFGGGVSYEQYF TGTGCCAGCAGTTTTGGGGGAGGGGTCTCCTACGAGCAGTACTTC TRBV28 - TRBD2 15 TRBJ2-7
CASSFGQGENEQYF TGCGCCAGCAGCTTCGGGCAGGGTGAGAACGAGCAGTACTTC TRBV5-1 - - 14 TRBJ2-7
CASSLRRGRHRETQYF TGTGCCAGCAGTTTACGACGCGGGAGGCATCGGGAGACCCAGTACTTC TRBV27 - TRBD2 16 TRBJ2-5
CASSLYSGYEQYF TGTGCCAGCAGTTTATACAGTGGCTACGAGCAGTACTTC TRBV27 - - 13 TRBJ2-7
CASSGDRVYEQYF TGCGCCAGCAGTGGGGACAGGGTCTACGAGCAGTACTTC TRBV10-1 - TRBD1 13 TRBJ2-7
CASSFTGGDETQYF TGTGCCAGCAGTTTCACAGGGGGCGATGAGACCCAGTACTTC TRBV28 - TRBD1 14 TRBJ2-5
CAWTRGNEQYF TGTGCCTGGACCCGCGGCAACGAGCAGTACTTC TRBV30 - - 11 TRBJ2-7
CASSLDRGQPQHF TGTGCCAGCAGCTTGGACAGGGGTCAGCCCCAGCATTTT TRBV7-9 - TRBD1 13 TRBJ1-5
CASTEGHADEQFF TGCGCCAGCACTGAGGGCCATGCGGATGAGCAGTTCTTC TRBV10-2 once - 13 TRBJ2-1